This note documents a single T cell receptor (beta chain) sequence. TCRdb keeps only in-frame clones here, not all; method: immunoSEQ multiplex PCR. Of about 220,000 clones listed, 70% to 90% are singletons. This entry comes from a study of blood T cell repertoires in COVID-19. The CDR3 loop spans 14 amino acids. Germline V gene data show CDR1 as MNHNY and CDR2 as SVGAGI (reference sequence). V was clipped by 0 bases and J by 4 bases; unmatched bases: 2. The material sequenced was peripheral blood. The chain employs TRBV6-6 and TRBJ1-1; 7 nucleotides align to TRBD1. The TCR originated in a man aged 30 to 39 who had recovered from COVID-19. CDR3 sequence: CASSYSNRGTEAFF. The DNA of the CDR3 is TGTGCCAGCAGTTACTCGAACAGGGGCACTGAAGCTTTCTTT.